This paragraph reports one T cell receptor (beta chain). The entry originates in a study of T cells in Graves' hyperthyroidism and ophthalmopathy. RNA transcripts were the template for amplifying TCR beta CDR3 regions. Primed by the HTBI set, a first-round RT-PCR was run on the TCR CDR3. MiXCR, run by TCRdb on the multiplex PCR reads, gives a single entry per CDR3 protein. In the table there are around 420,000 distinct CDR3 sequences, about 13% of which are singletons. Patients aged 18 to 65 had newly diagnosed hyperthyroidism lasting under 2 months. V dropped 5 bases and J dropped 1; count of bases not matched to a gene: 5. CDR3 length equals 15 residues. Germline CDR1 reads SGHTA; CDR2 reads FQGNSA.

The chain couples TRBV7-2 to TRBJ2-7, with 10 nucleotides matching TRBD1. The source of this sequence is a woman aged 18-29 years with Graves' hyperthyroidism. Material for sequencing was blood. The CDR3 DNA reads TGTGCCAGCAGCAAAGGGACAGGGGCTTCCTACGAGCAGTACTTC. Protein product: CASSKGTGASYEQYF. Combining the CDR3 with reference TRBV7-2 and TRBJ2-7 gives the whole variable domain GAGVSQSPSNKVTEKGKDVELRCDPISGHTALYWYRQSLGQGLEFLIYFQGNSAPDKSGLPSDRFSAERTGGSVSTLTIQRTQQEDSAVYLCASSKGTGASYEQYFGPGTRLTVT.